These 9 T cell receptor beta chains were sequenced from one sample in a study of patients and donors after allogeneic stem cell transplantation (TCRdb year 2020). Libraries came from RT-PCR. The instrument given in TCRdb is NextSeq 550. TCRdb ran its own pipeline on the public reads, namely fastp trimming at Q25 and MiXCR clone calling, and kept in-frame beta chains. Merged by CDR3 protein, the rows form single entries marked with the most common genes and DNA. In all, the sample holds some 9,800 distinct CDR3 sequences, and roughly 5.8% of those were seen once. The ten largest make up roughly a quarter of the sample. The specimen was blood, either unsorted or a sorted T cell fraction (not recorded which). The receptors come from a human donor who was either an allogeneic HSCT recipient or a stem cell or donor lymphocyte infusion donor (not recorded which). It is not recorded whose cells these are; they may come from a transplant donor.

This clonotype was counted many times. The CDR3 loop is CASSLGDTQYF. The CDR3 DNA follows: TGTGCCAGCAGTTTAGGAGATACGCAGTATTTT. The chain is built from TRBV12-3 or TRBV12-4 and TRBJ2-3; unclear D gene. Trimming took off 1 base at V and 5 bases at J, with 1 base between the two ends. The CDR3 runs to 11 residues.

This clonotype was detected ten times or more. The chain links TRBV6-2 or TRBV6-3 to TRBJ2-5; either TRBD1 or TRBD2 may fit D (5 bases each). CDR1 is MNHEY and CDR2 is SVGEGT in the germline V gene. The CDR3 runs 15 residues. With 2 bases removed from V and 3 bases from J, the gap between germline ends came to 13 bases. The CDR3 sequence: CASSYEGNWEETQYF. The CDR3 nucleotides read TGTGCCAGCAGTTACGAGGGGAATTGGGAAGAGACCCAGTACTTC.

This clonotype was seen at least ten times. The chain is built from TRBV30 and TRBJ1-6; possible D gene TRBD1, 6 bases. V dropped 5 bases and J dropped 10 bases, with 12 bases sitting between them. Germline V gene sequence: CDR1 GTSNPN, CDR2 SVGIG (reference sequence). This CDR3 spans 12 amino acids. CDR3: CAWYTGTSPLHF. The CDR3 DNA reads as TGTGCCTGGTATACAGGGACCTCACCCCTCCACTTT.

At least ten counts were recorded for this clonotype. The V and J genes are TRBV10-3 and TRBJ2-3, with TRBD2 identical over 7 bases. The CDR3 spans 16 residues. After removal of 2 bases from V and 3 bases from J, the junction contained 8 bases not matched to a gene. Germline V CDR1 and CDR2: ENHRY, SYGVKD. The CDR3 nucleotides are TGTGCCATCAGTGAGCCCGGGACTATTCTTACAGATACGCAGTATTTT. Amino acids: CAISEPGTILTDTQYF.

This clonotype was picked up many times. The V and J genes are TRBV12-3 or TRBV12-4 and TRBJ2-1; D not certain. This CDR3 is 13 amino acids long. Between the trimmed V and J ends, which lost 1 base and 10 bases, there was a span of 11 bases. In nucleotides, the CDR3 is TGTGCCAGCAGTTTAGTTGTGACTGAAGAGCAGTTCTTC. Protein product: CASSLVVTEEQFF.

In this sample, this clonotype turned up many times. The chain combines TRBV10-3 with TRBJ1-1; D is unclear. The germline gives CDR1 ENHRY, CDR2 SYGVKD. The CDR3 is 13 residues long. V dropped 0 bases and J dropped 3 bases, with 5 bases sitting between them. The CDR3, as DNA: TGTGCCATCAGTGAGTCTGCAGACACTGAAGCTTTCTTT. It encodes CAISESADTEAFF.

This clonotype was seen at least ten times. The chain couples TRBV21-1 to TRBJ2-7; TRBD1 was called by the table and not checked on the DNA. TRBV21-1 represents a pseudogene. This CDR3 is 11 amino acids long. The CDR3 loop reads CASTGDYEQYF. CDR3 DNA: TGTGCCAGCACGGGGGACTACGAGCAGTACTTC.

The V gene is TRBV18, the J gene TRBJ2-1; 7 nucleotides match TRBD1. Trimming took 0 bases from V and 7 from J; bases not matched to a gene: 3. The CDR3 is made up of 14 amino acids. Looked up from germline, CDR1 is KGHSH and CDR2 is LQKENI. CDR3 region: CASSPPGQTNEQFF. DNA of the CDR3: TGTGCCAGCTCACCACCGGGACAGACTAATGAGCAGTTCTTC.

The table lists this clonotype with many counts. This rearrangement joins TRBV5-1 to TRBJ1-1; tentatively, D is TRBD1 (6 bases). The germline gives CDR1 SGHRS, CDR2 YFSETQ. Between the trimmed V and J ends, which lost 4 bases and 1 base, there was a span of 14 bases. The CDR3 consists of 15 residues. The CDR3 DNA follows: TGCGCCAGCAGCCTACTGGGACACCCGAACACTGAAGCTTTCTTT. As protein: CASSLLGHPNTEAFF. Complete variable domain (other parts from reference TRBV5-1 and TRBJ1-1): KAGVTQTPRYLIKTRGQQVTLSCSPISGHRSVSWYQQTPGQGLQFLFEYFSETQRNKGNFPGRFSGRQFSNSRSEMNVSTLELGDSALYLCASSLLGHPNTEAFFGQGTRLTVV.